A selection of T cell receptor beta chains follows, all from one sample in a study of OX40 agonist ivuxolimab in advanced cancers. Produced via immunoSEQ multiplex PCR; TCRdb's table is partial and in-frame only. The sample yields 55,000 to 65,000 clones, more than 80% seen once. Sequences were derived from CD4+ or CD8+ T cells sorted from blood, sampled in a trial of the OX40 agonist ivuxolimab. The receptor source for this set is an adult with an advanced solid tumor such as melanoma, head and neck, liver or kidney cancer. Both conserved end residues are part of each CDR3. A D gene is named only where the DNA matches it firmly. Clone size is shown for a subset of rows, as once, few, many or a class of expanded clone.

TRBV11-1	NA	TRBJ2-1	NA	TGTGCCAGCAGCTATCGGACAGCTAACAATGAGCAGTTCTTC	CASSYRTANNEQFF
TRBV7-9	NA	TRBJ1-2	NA	TGTGCCAGCAGCTTTGGTGCAGCCTATGGCTACACCTTC	CASSFGAAYGYTF
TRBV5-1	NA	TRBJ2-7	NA	TGCGCCAGCAGCCTCGACTACGAGCAGTACTTC	CASSLDYEQYF
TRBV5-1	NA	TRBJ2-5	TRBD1	TGCGCCAGCAGCCGACAGGGGGACGTTCAAGAGACCCAGTACTTC	CASSRQGDVQETQYF
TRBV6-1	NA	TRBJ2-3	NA	TGTGCCAGCAGTGCTGGCCGGGATACGCAGTATTTT	CASSAGRDTQYF
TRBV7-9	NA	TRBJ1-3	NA	TGTGCCAGCAGCTTAGGCAGGGTCTCTGGAAACACCATATATTTT	CASSLGRVSGNTIYF
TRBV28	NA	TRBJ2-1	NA	TGTGCCAGCAGTTCACCCTCGAGCGCGTGGCGGAGAAGCTCCTACAATGAGCAGTTCTTC	CASSSPSSAWRRSSYNEQFF
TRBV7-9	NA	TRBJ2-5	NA	TGTGCCAGCAGGCGGAGCCAAGAGACCCAGTACTTC	CASRRSQETQYF
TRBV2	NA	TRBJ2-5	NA	TGTGCCAGCAGTGAAGCCGGGGTGGAGCAGTACTTC	CASSEAGVEQYF
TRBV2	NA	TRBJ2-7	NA	TGTGCCAGCAGTGAAGCGCGTTTGCAGTACTTC	CASSEARLQYF
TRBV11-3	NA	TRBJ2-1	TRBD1	TGTGCCAGCAGCTTAGGGACAGGGGGCTCCTACAATGAGCAGTTCTTC	CASSLGTGGSYNEQFF
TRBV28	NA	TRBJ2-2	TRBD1	TGTGCCAGCAGTGAAACAGGGGGTAACACCGGGGAGCTGTTTTTT	CASSETGGNTGELFF
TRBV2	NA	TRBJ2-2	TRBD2	TGTGCCAGCAACGGACTAGCGGGGAACACCGGGGAGCTGTTTTTT	CASNGLAGNTGELFF
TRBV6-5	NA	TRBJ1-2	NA	TGTGCCAGCAGCTTTACCAGTAAAAGAAGTGGCTACACCTTC	CASSFTSKRSGYTF
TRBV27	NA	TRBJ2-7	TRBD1	TGTGCCAGCAGTTTATCAGCCCCTAACAGGGGACCCTCCTACGAGCAGTACTTC	CASSLSAPNRGPSYEQYF
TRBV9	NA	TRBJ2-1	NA	TGTGCCAGCAGCGAACTAGGGAACTGGGGGAATGAGCAGTTCTTC	CASSELGNWGNEQFF
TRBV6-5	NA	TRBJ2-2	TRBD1	TGTGCCAGCTACAGGGGCCCAAACACCGGGGAGCTGTTTTTT	CASYRGPNTGELFF
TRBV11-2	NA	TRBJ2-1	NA	TGTGCCAGCAGCCCCCGGCGTCTTCCCTACAATGAGCAGTTCTTC	CASSPRRLPYNEQFF
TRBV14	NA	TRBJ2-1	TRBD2	TGTGCCAGCAGCCAAGATAGGGGACTAGTCAGCGAGCAGTTCTTC	CASSQDRGLVSEQFF
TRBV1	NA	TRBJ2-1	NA	TGCACCAGCAGCCAAGAAATCTCGACTAGCGGGAGTTTCAATGAGCAGTTCTTC	CTSSQEISTSGSFNEQFF
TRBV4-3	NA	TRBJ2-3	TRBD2	TGCGCCAGCAGCCTATCGGCCGCGGGAGGTAGCACAGATACGCAGTATTTT	CASSLSAAGGSTDTQYF
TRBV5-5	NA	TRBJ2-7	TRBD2	TGTGCCAGCAGCTTTGGACTAGCGGGAGGGCTATTACCCAACGAGCAGTACTTC	CASSFGLAGGLLPNEQYF
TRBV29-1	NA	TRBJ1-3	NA	TGCAGCGTTCGAACTTCCTCTGGAAACACCATATATTTT	CSVRTSSGNTIYF
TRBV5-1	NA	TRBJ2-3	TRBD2	TGCGCCAGCAGCTTGGTTCTAGCGGGAGGAGCTAGCACAGATACGCAGTATTTT	CASSLVLAGGASTDTQYF
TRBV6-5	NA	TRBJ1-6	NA	TGTGCCAGCAGTTCATCGGGGGTTCGTAATTCACCCCTCCACTTT	CASSSSGVRNSPLHF
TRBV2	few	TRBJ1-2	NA	TGTGCCAGCAGGGGGGGGCGATTCTATGGCTACACCTTC	CASRGGRFYGYTF
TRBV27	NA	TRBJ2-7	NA	TGTGCCAGCAGTTTATTGGGTTTGGGCTTCGGCTACGAGCAGTACTTC	CASSLLGLGFGYEQYF
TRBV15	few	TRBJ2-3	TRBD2	TGTGCCACCAGCAGAGATTTCACGCGTGGGCGGGAGACAGATACGCAGTATTTT	CATSRDFTRGRETDTQYF
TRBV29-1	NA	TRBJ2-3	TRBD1	TGCAGCGTTCAACCTACAGGGGGCGTGGGTTATTTT	CSVQPTGGVGYF
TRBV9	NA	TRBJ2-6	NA	TGTGCCAGCAGCGTTTGGGGCTCTGGGGCCAACGTCCTGACTTTC	CASSVWGSGANVLTF